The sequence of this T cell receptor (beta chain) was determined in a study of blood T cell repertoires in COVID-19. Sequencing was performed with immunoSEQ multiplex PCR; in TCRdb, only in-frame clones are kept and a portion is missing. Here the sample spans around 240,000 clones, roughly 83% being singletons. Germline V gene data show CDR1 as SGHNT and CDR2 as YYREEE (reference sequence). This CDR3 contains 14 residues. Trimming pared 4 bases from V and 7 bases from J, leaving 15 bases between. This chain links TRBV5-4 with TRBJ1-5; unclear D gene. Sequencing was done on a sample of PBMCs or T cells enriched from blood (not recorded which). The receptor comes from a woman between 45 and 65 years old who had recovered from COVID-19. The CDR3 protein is CASSDAPAGQPQHF. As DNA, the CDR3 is TGTGCCAGCAGCGACGCTCCAGCGGGGCAGCCCCAGCATTTT.